Sequencing of this T cell receptor (beta chain) was carried out in a study of T-cell memory formation after mild COVID-19. Employing constant-segment primers, 5'RACE generated TCR alpha and TCR beta cDNA libraries bearing sample barcodes and UMIs. MiXCR was run by TCRdb on the 5' RACE reads, yielding one entry per CDR3 protein. The data show 300,000 to 400,000 distinct CDR3 sequences, roughly 13% seen once. For this clonotype: Antigen: not known.

Study-wide findings and caveats: Chiefly within CM and EM were the contracting CD4+ clones; CD8+ ones were within EMRA. Confirmation was lacking for SARS-CoV-2 specificity of second-wave clones that peaked on day 37.

The source of this sequence is a man between 18 and 29 years old who had mild COVID-19 (a few samples of this study predate the infection). Cell type and time point are not known. Sequenced sample: PBMCs or a T cell subset sorted from them (not recorded which).

CDR3 residues: CASEGQAGGETQYF. DNA of the CDR3: TGTGCCAGCGAGGGGCAGGCCGGGGGGGAGACCCAGTACTTC. The genes are TRBV7-2 and TRBJ2-5; TRBD2 agrees at 7 bases. Germline loops: CDR1 SGHTA, CDR2 FQGNSA. This CDR3 contains 14 residues. The V gene end was trimmed by 8 bases and the J gene end by 5 bases; junction bases not matched to a gene: 11.